This T cell receptor (beta chain) was captured in a study of blood T cell repertoires in COVID-19. Germline V CDR1 and CDR2: WNHNN, SYGVQD (reference sequence). V lost 5 bases, J lost 1 base, and 7 bases stayed unmatched. The length of the CDR3 is 16 residues. The data were produced by immunoSEQ multiplex PCR, yet TCRdb's version contains in-frame clones alone and is incomplete. The sample consists of over 85,000 clones, about 88% of them appearing once. The V and J genes are TRBV10-1 and TRBJ1-1; TRBD1 matches 10 bases. This TCR derives from an elderly woman with acute or convalescent COVID-19. Sequenced material: peripheral blood. The CDR3 nucleotides read TGCGCCAGCAGTAAATCAAGGACAGGGGGGAACACTGAAGCTTTCTTT. The encoded protein is CASSKSRTGGNTEAFF.